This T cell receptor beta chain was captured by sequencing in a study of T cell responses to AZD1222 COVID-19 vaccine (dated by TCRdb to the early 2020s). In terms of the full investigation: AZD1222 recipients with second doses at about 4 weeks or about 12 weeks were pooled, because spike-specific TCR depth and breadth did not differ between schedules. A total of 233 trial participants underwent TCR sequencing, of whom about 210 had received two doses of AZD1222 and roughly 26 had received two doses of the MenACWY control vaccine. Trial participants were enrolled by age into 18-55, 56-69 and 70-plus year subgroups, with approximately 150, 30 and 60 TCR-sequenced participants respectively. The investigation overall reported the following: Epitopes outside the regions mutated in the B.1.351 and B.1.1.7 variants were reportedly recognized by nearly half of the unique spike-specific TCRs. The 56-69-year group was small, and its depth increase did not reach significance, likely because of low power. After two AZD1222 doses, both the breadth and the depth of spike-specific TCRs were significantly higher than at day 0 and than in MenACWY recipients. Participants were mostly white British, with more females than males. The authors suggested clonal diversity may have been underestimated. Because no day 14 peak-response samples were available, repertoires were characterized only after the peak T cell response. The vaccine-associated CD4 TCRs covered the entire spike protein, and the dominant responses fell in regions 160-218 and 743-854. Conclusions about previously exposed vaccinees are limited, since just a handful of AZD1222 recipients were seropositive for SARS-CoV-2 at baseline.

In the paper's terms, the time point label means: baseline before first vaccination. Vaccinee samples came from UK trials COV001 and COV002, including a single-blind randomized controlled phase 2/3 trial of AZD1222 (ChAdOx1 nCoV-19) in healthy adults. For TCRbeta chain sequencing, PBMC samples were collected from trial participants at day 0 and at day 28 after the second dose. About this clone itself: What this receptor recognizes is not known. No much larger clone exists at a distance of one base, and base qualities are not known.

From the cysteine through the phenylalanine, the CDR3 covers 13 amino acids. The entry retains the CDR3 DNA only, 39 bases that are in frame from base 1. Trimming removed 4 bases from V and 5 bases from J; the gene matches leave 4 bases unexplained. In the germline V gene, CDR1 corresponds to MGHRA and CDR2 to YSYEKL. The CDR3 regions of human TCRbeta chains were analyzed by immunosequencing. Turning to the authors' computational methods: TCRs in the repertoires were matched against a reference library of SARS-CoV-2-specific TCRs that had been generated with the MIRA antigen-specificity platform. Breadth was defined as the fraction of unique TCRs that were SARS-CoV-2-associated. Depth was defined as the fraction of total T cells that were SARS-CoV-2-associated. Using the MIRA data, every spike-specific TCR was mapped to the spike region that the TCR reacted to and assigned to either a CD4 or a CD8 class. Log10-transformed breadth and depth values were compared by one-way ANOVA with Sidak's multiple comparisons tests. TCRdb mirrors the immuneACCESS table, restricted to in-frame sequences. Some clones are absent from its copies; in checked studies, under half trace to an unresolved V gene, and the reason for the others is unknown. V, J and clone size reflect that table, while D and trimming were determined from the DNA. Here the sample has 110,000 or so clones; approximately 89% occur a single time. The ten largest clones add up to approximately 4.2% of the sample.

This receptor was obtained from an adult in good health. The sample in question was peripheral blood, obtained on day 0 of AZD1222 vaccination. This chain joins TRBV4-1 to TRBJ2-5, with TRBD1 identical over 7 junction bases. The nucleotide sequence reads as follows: TGCGCCAGCAGCCTGGGACAGTCCGAGACCCAGTACTTC. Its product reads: CASSLGQSETQYF.